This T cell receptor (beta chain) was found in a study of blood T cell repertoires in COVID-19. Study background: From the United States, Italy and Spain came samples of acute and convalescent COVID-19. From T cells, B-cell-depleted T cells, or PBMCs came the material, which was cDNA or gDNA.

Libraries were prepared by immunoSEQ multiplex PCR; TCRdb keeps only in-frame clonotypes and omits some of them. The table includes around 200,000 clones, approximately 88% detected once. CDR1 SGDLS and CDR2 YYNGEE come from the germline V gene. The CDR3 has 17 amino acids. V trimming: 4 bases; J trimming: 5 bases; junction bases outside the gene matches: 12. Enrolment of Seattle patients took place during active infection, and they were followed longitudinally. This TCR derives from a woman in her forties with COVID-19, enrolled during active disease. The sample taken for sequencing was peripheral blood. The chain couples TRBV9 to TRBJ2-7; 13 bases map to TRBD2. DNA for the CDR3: TGTGCCAGCAGCACCGGGACTAGCGGGACTAATTGGGACGAGCAGTACTTC. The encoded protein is CASSTGTSGTNWDEQYF.